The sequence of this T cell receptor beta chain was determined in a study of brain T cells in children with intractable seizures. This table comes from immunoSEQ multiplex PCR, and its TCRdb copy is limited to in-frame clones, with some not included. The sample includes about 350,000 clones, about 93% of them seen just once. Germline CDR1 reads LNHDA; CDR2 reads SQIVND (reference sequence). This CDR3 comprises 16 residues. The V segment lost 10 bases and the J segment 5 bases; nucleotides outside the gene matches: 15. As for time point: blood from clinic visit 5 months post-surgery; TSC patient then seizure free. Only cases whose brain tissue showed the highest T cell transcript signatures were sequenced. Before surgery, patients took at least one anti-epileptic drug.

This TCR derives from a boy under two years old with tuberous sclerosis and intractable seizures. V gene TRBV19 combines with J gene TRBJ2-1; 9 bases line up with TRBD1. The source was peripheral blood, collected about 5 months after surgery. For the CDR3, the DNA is TGTGCCACAAGTATCGCCGGGACAGGGCTCGACAATGAGCAGTTCTTC. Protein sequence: CATSIAGTGLDNEQFF.